Below, one T cell receptor beta chain is given with its context. Cohort assignment relied on participant-reported clinical history. The sample belongs to a study of blood T cell repertoires in COVID-19. Trimming removed 6 bases from V and 3 bases from J, with 3 bases in between. This CDR3 is built from 12 residues. Profiling relied on immunoSEQ multiplex PCR, and the TCRdb table lists in-frame clones only, not all of them. Counted here are over 250,000 clones, approximately 91% occurring once; the ten biggest clones make up 0.8% to 1%. The V and J genes are TRBV12-3 or TRBV12-4 and TRBJ2-6; D is unclear. The sequence was collected from a woman aged 30 to 39 who had recovered from COVID-19. The sequenced sample was PBMCs or T cells enriched from blood (not recorded which). The CDR3: CASSYGANVLTF. The CDR3 nucleotides are TGTGCCAGCAGCTATGGGGCCAACGTCCTGACTTTC.